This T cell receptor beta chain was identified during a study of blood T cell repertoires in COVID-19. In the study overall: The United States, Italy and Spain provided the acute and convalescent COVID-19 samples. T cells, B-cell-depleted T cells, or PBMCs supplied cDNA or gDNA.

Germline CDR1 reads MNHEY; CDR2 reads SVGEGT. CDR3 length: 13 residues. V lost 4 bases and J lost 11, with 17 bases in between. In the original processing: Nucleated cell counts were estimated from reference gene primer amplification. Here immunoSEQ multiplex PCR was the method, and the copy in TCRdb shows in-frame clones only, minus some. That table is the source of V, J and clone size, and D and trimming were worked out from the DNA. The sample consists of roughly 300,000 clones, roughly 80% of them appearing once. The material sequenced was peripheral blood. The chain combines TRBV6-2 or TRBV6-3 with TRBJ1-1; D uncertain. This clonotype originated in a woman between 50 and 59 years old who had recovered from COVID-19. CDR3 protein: CASSSANSPVAFF. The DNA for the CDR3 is TGTGCCAGCAGTTCCGCCAATTCCCCAGTGGCTTTCTTT.